The next 9 T cell receptor beta chains were all read from a single sample in a study of blood T cell repertoires in COVID-19. Clones were sequenced by immunoSEQ multiplex PCR, and TCRdb holds only the in-frame ones, with some missing. The sample consists of fewer than 200,000 clones, nearly 80% of them appearing once. The sequenced sample was peripheral blood. These receptors came from a woman in her seventies with acute or convalescent COVID-19.

V is TRBV12-3 or TRBV12-4 and J is TRBJ2-7; no definite D call. V shed 3 bases and J shed 6 bases, with 9 bases lying between them. The CDR3 length is 12 residues. The CDR3 is CASSFGSSEQYF. CDR3 nucleotides: TGTGCCAGCAGTTTCGGTTCTTCCGAGCAGTACTTC.

This clone appeared many times. The rearrangement joins TRBV2 to TRBJ1-5; a possible D gene is TRBD1 (5 bases). The CDR3 consists of 15 residues. The V gene's germline CDR1 is SNHLY and CDR2 FYNNEI. Trimming stripped 3 bases from V and 6 bases from J, with 15 bases between. In DNA, the CDR3 is TGTGCCAGCAGTGACACGGGCAGGGTCACTCAGCCCCAGCATTTT. It is translated as CASSDTGRVTQPQHF. Complete variable domain (other parts from reference TRBV2 and TRBJ1-5): EPEVTQTPSHQVTQMGQEVILRCVPISNHLYFYWYRQILGQKVEFLVSFYNNEISEKSEIFDDQFSVERPDGSNFTLKIRSTKLEDSAMYFCASSDTGRVTQPQHFGDGTRLSIL.

The chain uses TRBV10-3 and TRBJ2-3; D is ambiguous. The CDR3 is 16 amino acids. Germline values: CDR1 ENHRY, CDR2 SYGVKD. The germline V and J ends were trimmed by 11 bases and 0 bases, with 21 bases remaining between them. The CDR3 nucleotides are TGTGCCTCCGCGGTCTCCCGCGGAGCTAGCACAGATACGCAGTATTTT. Translation gives CASAVSRGASTDTQYF.

The rearrangement joins TRBV7-2 to TRBJ1-2, with a weak D call TRBD1 (6 bases). Trimming removed 2 bases from V and 8 bases from J, with 18 bases in between. Looked up from germline, CDR1 is SGHTA and CDR2 is FQGNSA. This CDR3 is built from 15 residues. The CDR3 region is CASSLNRQVGRGYTF. In DNA form, the CDR3 reads TGTGCCAGCAGCTTAAATCGACAGGTGGGGCGAGGCTACACCTTC. The whole variable domain, filled in from reference TRBV7-2 and TRBJ1-2, reads GAGVSQSPSNKVTEKGKDVELRCDPISGHTALYWYRQSLGQGLEFLIYFQGNSAPDKSGLPSDRFSAERTGGSVSTLTIQRTQQEDSAVYLCASSLNRQVGRGYTFGSGTRLTVV.

CDR3 DNA: TGTGCCAGCAGTTTACGCGCGGTCGGGGGCGGGGAGCTGTTTTTT. Translation: CASSLRAVGGGELFF. The chain uses TRBV27 and TRBJ2-2; D might be TRBD2 (6 bases). The germline V gene has CDR1 MNHEY and CDR2 SMNVEV (reference sequence). The CDR3 consists of 15 residues. V shed 2 bases and J shed 7 bases, with 14 bases lying between them.

The V call is TRBV7-2, the J call TRBJ1-4, with TRBD1 matching 7 bases. V was pared by 3 bases and J by 4 bases, with 11 bases of the junction left unmatched. The CDR3 is 17 residues long. Germline V gene lookup returns CDR1 SGHTA and CDR2 FQGNSA. CDR3 residues: CASSLLGETGSNEKLFF. CDR3 DNA: TGTGCCAGCAGCTTGTTAGGAGAGACAGGGAGTAATGAAAAACTGTTTTTT.

V gene TRBV28 combines with J gene TRBJ2-5, with 8 bases that match TRBD1. V lost 7 bases and J lost 6; bases outside the gene matches: 13. In germline, CDR1 is MDHEN, CDR2 SYDVKM. The CDR3 extends over 15 amino acids. The CDR3 loop reads CASKERQGNVKTQYF. The CDR3 region has the DNA TGTGCCAGCAAAGAGAGACAGGGGAATGTGAAGACCCAGTACTTC.

The J gene is TRBJ2-5, the V gene TRBV3-1 (or the pseudogene TRBV3-2), with TRBD2 identical over 15 bases. The CDR3 loop spans 19 amino acids. V trimming: 2 bases; J trimming: 2 bases; junction bases outside the gene matches: 9. Germline assignment: CDR1 LGHDT and CDR2 YNNKEL (reference sequence). The CDR3 DNA is TGTGCCAGCAGCCAAAATCCGGGACTAGCGGGAGGCCGTCAAGAGACCCAGTACTTC. It is translated as CASSQNPGLAGGRQETQYF.

CDR3 region: CASSLARRLGGNEQFF. CDR3 in DNA: TGTGCCAGCAGCTTAGCGCGAAGACTAGGAGGGAATGAGCAGTTCTTC. This chain joins TRBV7-8 and TRBJ2-1; a possible D gene is TRBD2 (6 bases). The CDR3 loop spans 16 amino acids. The V end lost 0 bases, the J end lost 7 bases, and 16 bases lay between the germline ends. The germline V gene has CDR1 SGHVS and CDR2 FQNEAQ.